These 27 T cell receptor beta chains came from one sample sequenced in a study of T-cell reconstitution after alpha-beta-depleted transplantation in children. Unique molecular identifiers were used to barcode this TCRbeta library. MiXCR, applied by TCRdb to the PCR reads, yields one record per CDR3 protein. The table has 450,000 to 600,000 distinct CDR3 sequences, less than 35% seen once. Sample: PBMCs from the stem cell graft donor, taken from the stem cell graft. All receptors come from a human donor who donated a stem cell graft to a child with aplastic anemia.

This clonotype was recorded a few times. The chain combines TRBV6-1 with TRBJ1-4; 9 nucleotides match TRBD1. Per germline, CDR1 MNHNS and CDR2 SASEGT. J gave up 8 bases and V 6 bases, and 10 bases lay outside the gene matches. CDR3 length: 15 residues. The CDR3 bases are TGTGCCAGCAGCGACAACACAGGGGGCCCCGAAAAACTGTTTTTT. Translation: CASSDNTGGPEKLFF.

This clonotype was detected a few times. J is TRBJ2-1 and V is TRBV6-2 or TRBV6-3; 14 nucleotides align to TRBD2. This CDR3 is 20 amino acids long. Germline values: CDR1 MNHEY, CDR2 SVGEGT. The V and J ends lost 0 bases and 0 bases, in that order; junction bases with no gene match: 7. The CDR3 protein is CASSYSTGLAGAHSYNEQFF. The CDR3 nucleotides are TGTGCCAGCAGTTACTCGACGGGACTAGCGGGAGCGCACTCCTACAATGAGCAGTTCTTC.

This clonotype was seen a handful of times. The rearrangement links TRBV7-2 to TRBJ1-2; D call uncertain. The V gene lost 5 bases and the J gene lost 0 bases, with 16 bases spanning the gap. CDR3 length equals 16 residues. Germline CDR1 is SGHTA and CDR2 is FQGNSA. For the CDR3, the DNA is TGTGCCAGCAGCACTCCGTGGCCGTCCTCTAACTATGGCTACACCTTC. It is translated as CASSTPWPSSNYGYTF.

This clonotype has just a few counts. This chain uses TRBV12-3 or TRBV12-4 with TRBJ1-1; perhaps TRBD1 as D (6 bases). The CDR3 has 13 amino acids. V was pared by 6 bases and J by 7 bases, with 15 bases between. CDR3 coding DNA: TGTGCCAGCAGCCTCCCGGACAGATTTGAAGCTTTCTTT. It encodes CASSLPDRFEAFF.

As regards this clonotype: A junction boundary mismatches the germline segment, possibly from a read error. V gene TRBV12-3 or TRBV12-4 combines with J gene TRBJ2-6; D uncertain. This CDR3 spans 16 amino acids. The CDR3 reads CASSSGGSTGANVLTF. CDR3 sequence (DNA): TGTGCCAGTAGTTCAGGCGGTTCCACTGGGGCCAACGTCCTGACTTTC.

The chain couples TRBV29-1 to TRBJ1-2, with 10 bases fitting TRBD1. CDR3 length: 12 residues. The V and J ends lost 7 bases and 7 bases, in that order; junction bases with no gene match: 6. The V gene's germline CDR1 is SQVTM and CDR2 ANQGSEA. The CDR3 sequence: CSGRQGASGYTF. CDR3 nucleotides: TGCAGCGGCAGACAGGGGGCCTCTGGCTACACCTTC. Variable domain in full (rest from reference TRBV29-1 and TRBJ1-2): SAVISQKPSRDICQRGTSLTIQCQVDSQVTMMFWYRQQPGQSLTLIATANQGSEATYESGFVIDKFPISRPNLTFSTLTVSNMSPEDSSIYLCSGRQGASGYTFGSGTRLTVV.

This chain connects TRBV12-3 or TRBV12-4 to TRBJ2-1; D is unclear. This CDR3 comprises 15 residues. Trimming cost V 4 bases and J 4 bases, with 14 bases left between them. CDR3 DNA sequence: TGTGCCAGCAGTTCCCCAGCTAGAGATTACAATGAGCAGTTCTTC. This encodes CASSSPARDYNEQFF.

This clonotype was counted between two and nine times. The chain links TRBV9 to TRBJ1-1; tentative D call: TRBD1 (5 bases). The CDR3 length is 13 residues. In germline, CDR1 is SGDLS, CDR2 YYNGEE. V gave up 3 bases and J gave up 7 bases, with 13 bases separating them. CDR3 nucleotide sequence: TGTGCCAGCAGCGGTGATCACAGGAATGAAGCTTTCTTT. Translation gives CASSGDHRNEAFF. Full variable domain (missing parts from reference TRBV9 and TRBJ1-1): DSGVTQTPKHLITATGQRVTLRCSPRSGDLSVYWYQQSLDQGLQFLIQYYNGEERAKGNILERFSAQQFPDLHSELNLSSLELGDSALYFCASSGDHRNEAFFGQGTRLTVV.

This clonotype showed up just a few times. The chain has TRBV10-2 and TRBJ2-7, with unresolved D. V was cut by 0 bases and J by 3 bases, with 6 bases left in between. This CDR3 is 13 amino acids long. The germline V gene has CDR1 WSHSY and CDR2 SAAADI. CDR3 DNA sequence: TGCGCCAGCAGTGAGTCGGCAGACTACGAGCAGTACTTC. This sequence encodes CASSESADYEQYF.

This chain's CDR3 is CASSLLAGAETQYF. CDR3 nucleotide sequence: TGTGCCAGCAGTTTATTGGCCGGGGCGGAGACCCAGTACTTC. The chain is built from TRBV28 and TRBJ2-5; the D gene could be TRBD1 or TRBD2 (5 bases each). This CDR3 is 14 amino acids long. Trimming removed 1 base at V and 5 bases at J, with 11 bases between. Germline CDR1 MDHEN, CDR2 SYDVKM.

V gene TRBV4-2 combines with J gene TRBJ2-1; D is unclear. Germline V gives CDR1 LGHNA, CDR2 YNFKEQ. The CDR3 totals 13 residues. Trimming left V 4 bases short and J 6 bases short, with 10 bases between. This CDR3 is CASSPGPFNEQFF. DNA of the CDR3: TGTGCCAGCAGCCCTGGACCCTTCAATGAGCAGTTCTTC.

V gene TRBV5-1 combines with J gene TRBJ2-2; 7 bases agree with TRBD1. This CDR3 has 16 amino acids. CDR1 is SGHRS, CDR2 YFSETQ, per germline. V dropped 4 bases and J dropped 4; count of bases not matched to a gene: 10. CDR3 in amino acids: CASSEGQSLGTGELFF. The CDR3, as DNA: TGCGCCAGCAGCGAGGGACAGTCCCTCGGCACCGGGGAGCTGTTTTTT.

The rearrangement uses TRBV30 and TRBJ2-1, with D perhaps TRBD2 (5 bases). The V gene lost 6 bases and the J gene lost 1 base, with 13 bases spanning the gap. Germline loops: CDR1 GTSNPN, CDR2 SVGIG (reference sequence). The length of the CDR3 is 14 residues. The CDR3 region has the DNA TGTGCCTGCGAAGGACTGGAATCCTACAATGAGCAGTTCTTC. It specifies CACEGLESYNEQFF. The complete variable domain, with remaining parts taken from reference TRBV30 and TRBJ2-1, reads SQTIHQWPATLVQPVGSPLSLECTVEGTSNPNLYWYRQAAGRGLQLLFYSVGIGQISSEVPQNLSASRPQDRQFILSSKKLLLSDSGFYLCACEGLESYNEQFFGPGTRLTVL.

This chain joins TRBV20-1 and TRBJ1-1; possibly TRBD1 for D (5 bases). Germline V gene lookup returns CDR1 DFQATT and CDR2 SNEGSKA (reference sequence). CDR3 length equals 16 residues. V was shortened by 3 bases and J by 0 bases, with 17 bases between the two germline ends. The CDR3 is CSASRNRRYLNTEAFF. For the CDR3, the DNA is TGCAGTGCTAGTCGTAACAGGCGGTACCTGAACACTGAAGCTTTCTTT.

The chain links TRBV7-2 to TRBJ2-5; D is unclear. The length of the CDR3 is 13 residues. The germline V and J ends were trimmed by 5 bases and 5 bases, with 12 bases remaining between them. CDR1 and CDR2 from the germline V gene are SGHTA and FQGNSA. CDR3 sequence reads: CASSTWPVETQYF. The CDR3 nucleotides are TGTGCCAGCAGCACGTGGCCCGTGGAGACCCAGTACTTC.

This rearrangement joins TRBV19 to TRBJ2-3; TRBD2 agrees at 7 bases. The V and J ends lost 10 bases and 3 bases, in that order; junction bases with no gene match: 13. This CDR3 has 15 residues. Germline CDR1 reads LNHDA; CDR2 reads SQIVND (reference sequence). This CDR3 is CATRLLGSGTDTQYF. Here the CDR3 DNA reads TGTGCCACCCGCCTCCTGGGTAGCGGGACAGATACGCAGTATTTT. Based on the CDR3 plus reference TRBV19 and TRBJ2-3, the full variable domain is DGGITQSPKYLFRKEGQNVTLSCEQNLNHDAMYWYRQDPGQGLRLIYYSQIVNDFQKGDIAEGYSVSREKKESFPLTVTSAQKNPTAFYLCATRLLGSGTDTQYFGPGTRLTVL.

The rearrangement links TRBV7-8 to TRBJ2-3; TRBD2 is a possible D gene (5 bases). The CDR3 contains 16 residues. Germline loops: CDR1 SGHVS, CDR2 FQNEAQ. Trimming removed 2 bases at V and 4 bases at J, with 16 bases between. The CDR3 sequence is CASSLIKTGSPDTQYF. As DNA, the CDR3 is TGTGCCAGCAGCTTAATTAAGACGGGATCTCCAGATACGCAGTATTTT.

This clonotype has more than one count but fewer than ten. This chain joins TRBV20-1 and TRBJ1-1; weak D call: TRBD1 (5 bases). Trimming pared 3 bases from V and 1 base from J, leaving 18 bases between. Germline CDR1 is DFQATT and CDR2 is SNEGSKA (reference sequence). The CDR3 has 16 residues. Here the CDR3 reads CSASRTRVAANTEAFF. The CDR3 DNA reads TGCAGTGCTAGTCGGACAAGGGTAGCTGCGAACACTGAAGCTTTCTTT.

V usage is TRBV28 and J usage is TRBJ2-2, with a possible D match to TRBD2 (6 bases). V shed 5 bases and J shed 3 bases, with 19 bases lying between them. The CDR3 is 17 amino acids. The germline V gene has CDR1 MDHEN and CDR2 SYDVKM. CDR3 nucleotides: TGTGCCAGCAGTCGAAGTCTGACTAGTAGGGACACCGGGGAGCTGTTTTTT. Protein: CASSRSLTSRDTGELFF.

The chain is built from TRBV5-1 and TRBJ2-1; 9 nucleotides agree with TRBD2. This CDR3 is 16 amino acids long. V shed 3 bases, J shed 10 bases, and the junction held 14 bases outside the gene matches. CDR1 and CDR2 from the germline V gene are SGHRS and YFSETQ. The CDR3 coding sequence is TGCGCCAGCAGCTGGGGTAGCGGGAGAAAAGTAGGGGAGCAGTTCTTC. Protein sequence: CASSWGSGRKVGEQFF.

The chain joins TRBV20-1 to TRBJ2-7; D possibly corresponds to TRBD1 (6 bases). Germline V gene lookup returns CDR1 DFQATT and CDR2 SNEGSKA (reference sequence). Trimming stripped 3 bases from V and 7 bases from J, with 13 bases between. The CDR3 has 12 amino acids. The CDR3 spells CSASPQGREQYF. As DNA, the CDR3 is TGCAGTGCTAGTCCACAGGGTCGGGAGCAGTACTTC.

This clonotype turned up a few times. This chain links TRBV10-3 with TRBJ2-3; D possibly corresponds to TRBD2 (5 bases). Germline CDR1 and CDR2: ENHRY and SYGVKD. The ends were cut back, 10 bases at V and 0 bases at J, with 23 bases in the middle. The length of the CDR3 is 17 residues. The DNA for the CDR3 is TGTGCCACCAAGCCCCCATGGGGTAGCGAGAGCACAGATACGCAGTATTTT. Its translation: CATKPPWGSESTDTQYF.

The genes are TRBV25-1 and TRBJ2-3, with a weak D call TRBD1 (6 bases). Germline CDR1 MGHDK, CDR2 SYGVNS. The CDR3 is 14 amino acids. Trimming took off 3 bases at V and 4 bases at J, with 11 bases between the two ends. CDR3 sequence reads: CASSDTRTADTQYF. Here the CDR3 DNA reads TGTGCCAGCAGTGATACCCGGACAGCAGATACGCAGTATTTT.

This rearrangement joins TRBV4-3 to TRBJ2-5, with 11 bases fitting TRBD1. The CDR3 has 15 amino acids. With 0 bases clipped from V and 3 bases from J, the junction kept 0 bases outside the gene matches. Germline V gene lookup returns CDR1 LGHNA and CDR2 YSLEER. The CDR3 reads CASSQEGQGEETQYF. CDR3 coding DNA: TGCGCCAGCAGCCAAGAGGGACAGGGGGAAGAGACCCAGTACTTC.

The V and J genes are TRBV12-3 or TRBV12-4 and TRBJ2-1; D call uncertain. The ends were cut back, 2 bases at V and 4 bases at J, with 6 bases in the middle. This CDR3 spans 13 amino acids. The CDR3 DNA is TGTGCCAGCAGTTTAAGCCGATACAATGAGCAGTTCTTC. It encodes CASSLSRYNEQFF.

This chain joins TRBV29-1 and TRBJ2-5, with no clear D. V gave up 7 bases and J gave up 6 bases, with 21 bases separating them. The CDR3 has 14 residues. CDR1 and CDR2 from the germline V gene are SQVTM and ANQGSEA. The CDR3 spells CSGPLGLLGKTQYF. Written as DNA, the CDR3 is TGCAGCGGACCCCTCGGGCTCCTAGGGAAGACCCAGTACTTC.

This clonotype was seen only a few times. This chain connects TRBV10-2 to TRBJ2-7; TRBD2 is a possible D gene (6 bases). Germline V CDR1 and CDR2: WSHSY, SAAADI. This CDR3 has 13 amino acids. Trimming pared 6 bases from V and 3 bases from J, leaving 12 bases between. CDR3 sequence reads: CASRGLRDYEQYF. For the CDR3, the DNA is TGCGCCAGCAGGGGACTCAGGGACTACGAGCAGTACTTC.